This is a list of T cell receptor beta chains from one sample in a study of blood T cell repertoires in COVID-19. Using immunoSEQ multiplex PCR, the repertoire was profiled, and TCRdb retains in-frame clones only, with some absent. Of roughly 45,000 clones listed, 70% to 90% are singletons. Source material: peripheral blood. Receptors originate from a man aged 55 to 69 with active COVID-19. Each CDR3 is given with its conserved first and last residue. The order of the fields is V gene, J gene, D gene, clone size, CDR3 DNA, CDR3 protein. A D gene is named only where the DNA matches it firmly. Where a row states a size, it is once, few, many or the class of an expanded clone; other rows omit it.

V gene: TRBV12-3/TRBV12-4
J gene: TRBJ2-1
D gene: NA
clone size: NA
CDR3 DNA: TGTGCCAGCGGCCCGGGACTCACCAATGAGCAGTTCTTC
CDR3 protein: CASGPGLTNEQFF

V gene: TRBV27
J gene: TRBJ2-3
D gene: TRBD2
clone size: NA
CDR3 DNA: TGTGCCAGCAGTTTACCAGGGACTAGAAATCTCGATACGCAGTATTTT
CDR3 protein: CASSLPGTRNLDTQYF

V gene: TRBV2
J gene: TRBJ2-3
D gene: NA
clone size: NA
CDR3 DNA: TGTGCCAGCAGTGGGGAATTAGCGGACACAGATACGCAGTATTTT
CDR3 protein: CASSGELADTDTQYF

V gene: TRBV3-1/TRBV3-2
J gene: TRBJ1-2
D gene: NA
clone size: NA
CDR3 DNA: TGTGCCAGCAGCCAAGAAAGTAGACAGCGAAACTATGGCTACACCTTC
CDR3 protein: CASSQESRQRNYGYTF

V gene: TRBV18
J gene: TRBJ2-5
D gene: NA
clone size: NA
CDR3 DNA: TGTGCCAGCTCACCACCAACAGGGAATTTGGAGACCCAGTACTTC
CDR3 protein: CASSPPTGNLETQYF

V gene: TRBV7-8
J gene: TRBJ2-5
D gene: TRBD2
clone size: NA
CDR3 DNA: TGTGCCAGCACCGGACTAGCGGTGCGATCCGAGACCCAGTACTTC
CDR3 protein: CASTGLAVRSETQYF

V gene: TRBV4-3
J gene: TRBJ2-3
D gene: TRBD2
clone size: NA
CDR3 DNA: TGCGCCAGCAGCCAAGATTATTCCGGGACTAGCGGCACAGATACGCAGTATTTT
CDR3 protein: CASSQDYSGTSGTDTQYF

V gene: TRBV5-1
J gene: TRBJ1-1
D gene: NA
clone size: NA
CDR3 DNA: TGCGCCAGCAGCTTCCAGGGGTCGAACACTGAAGCTTTCTTT
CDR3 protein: CASSFQGSNTEAFF

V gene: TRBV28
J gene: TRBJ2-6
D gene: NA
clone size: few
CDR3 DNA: TGTGCCAGCAGTTTATCCCCAACTGGGGCCAACGTCCTGACTTTC
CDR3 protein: CASSLSPTGANVLTF

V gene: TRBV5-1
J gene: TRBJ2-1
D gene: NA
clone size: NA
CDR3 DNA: TGCGCCAGCAGTGTCACGCTCGACGGACTCAATGAGCAGTTCTTC
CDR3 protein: CASSVTLDGLNEQFF

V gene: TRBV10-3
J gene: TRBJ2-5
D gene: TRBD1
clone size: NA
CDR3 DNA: TGTGCCACCCAAGAGACAGGGTTAGAGACCCAGTACTTC
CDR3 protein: CATQETGLETQYF

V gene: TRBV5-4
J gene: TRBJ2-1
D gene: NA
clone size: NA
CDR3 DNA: TGTGCCAGCAAGTCGAGCGGTTCCTACAATGAGCAGTTCTTC
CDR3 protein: CASKSSGSYNEQFF

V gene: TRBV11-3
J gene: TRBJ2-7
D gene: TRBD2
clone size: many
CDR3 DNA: TGTGCCAGCAGCAAGACTAGCGGGAGCTTTGGCGAGCAGTACTTC
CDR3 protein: CASSKTSGSFGEQYF

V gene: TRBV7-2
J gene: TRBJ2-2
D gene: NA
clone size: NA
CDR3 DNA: TGTGCCAGCAGCTATTCCGAGTCGGTCCCCGGGGAGCTGTTTTTT
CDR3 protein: CASSYSESVPGELFF

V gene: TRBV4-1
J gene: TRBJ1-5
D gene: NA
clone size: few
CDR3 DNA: TGCGCCAGCAGCCAAGACGCCGGGAACAATCAGCCCCAGCATTTT
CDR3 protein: CASSQDAGNNQPQHF

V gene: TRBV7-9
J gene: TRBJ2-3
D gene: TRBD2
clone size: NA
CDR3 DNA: TGTGCCAGCAGCTCACAGACTAGCGGCAAGGATACGCAGTATTTT
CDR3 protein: CASSSQTSGKDTQYF

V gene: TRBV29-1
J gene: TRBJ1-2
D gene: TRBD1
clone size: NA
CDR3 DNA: TGCAGCGTTGAGGGGACAGGATATAACTATGGCTACACCTTC
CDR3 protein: CSVEGTGYNYGYTF

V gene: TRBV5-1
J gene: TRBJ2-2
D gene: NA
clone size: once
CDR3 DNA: TGCGCCAGCAGCTTGGCGAACGGAGACACCGGGGAGCTGTTTTTT
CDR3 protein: CASSLANGDTGELFF

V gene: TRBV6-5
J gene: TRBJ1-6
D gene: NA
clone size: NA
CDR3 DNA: TGTGCCAGCGGGAGGGGAAGATCACCCCTCCACTTT
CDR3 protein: CASGRGRSPLHF

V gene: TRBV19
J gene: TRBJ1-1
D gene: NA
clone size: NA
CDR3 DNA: TGTGCCAGTAGTCCTGATCTGGGGGGGAGCTCTGAAGCTTTCTTT
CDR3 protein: CASSPDLGGSSEAFF

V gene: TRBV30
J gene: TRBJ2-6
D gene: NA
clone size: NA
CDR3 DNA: TGTGCCTGGAGTGTAGGACATACCGGGGCCAACGTCCTGACTTTC
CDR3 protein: CAWSVGHTGANVLTF

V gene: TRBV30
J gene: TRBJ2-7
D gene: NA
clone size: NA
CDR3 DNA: TGTGCCTGGAGTGAATCCGGTGCAAGAGAGCAGTACTTC
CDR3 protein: CAWSESGAREQYF

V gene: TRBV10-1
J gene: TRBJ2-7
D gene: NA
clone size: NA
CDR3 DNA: TGCGCCAGCAGGCGGGACGGCTACGAGCAGTACTTC
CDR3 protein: CASRRDGYEQYF

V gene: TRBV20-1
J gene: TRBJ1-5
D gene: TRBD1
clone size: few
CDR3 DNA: TGCAGTGCTAGTTTAGGGGGCCAGGATCAGCCCCAGCATTTT
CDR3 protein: CSASLGGQDQPQHF

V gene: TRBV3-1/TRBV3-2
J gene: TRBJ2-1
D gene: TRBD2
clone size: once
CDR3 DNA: TGTGCCAGCAGCCAAGGACTAGCGGAGGATGAGCAGTTCTTC
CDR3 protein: CASSQGLAEDEQFF

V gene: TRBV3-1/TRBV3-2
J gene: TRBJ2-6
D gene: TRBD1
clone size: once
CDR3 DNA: TGTGCCAGCATGCCACAGGGGGTATCCTCTGGGGCCAACGTCCTGACTTTC
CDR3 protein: CASMPQGVSSGANVLTF

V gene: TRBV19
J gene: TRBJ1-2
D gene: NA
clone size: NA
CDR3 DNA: TGTGCCAGTAGTATATCCGACAGCCCCCTTGGCTACACCTTC
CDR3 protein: CASSISDSPLGYTF

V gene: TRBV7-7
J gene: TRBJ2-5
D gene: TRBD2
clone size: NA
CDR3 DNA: TGTGCCAGCAGCTCTCCGCGGGTGCTAGCGGGAGGTGATGAGACCCAGTACTTC
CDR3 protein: CASSSPRVLAGGDETQYF

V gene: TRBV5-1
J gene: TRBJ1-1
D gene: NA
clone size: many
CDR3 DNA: TGCGCCAGCAGCTTCGAAGCCTCCGAAGCTTTCTTT
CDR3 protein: CASSFEASEAFF

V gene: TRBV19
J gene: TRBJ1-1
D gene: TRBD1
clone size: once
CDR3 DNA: TGTGCCAGTAGTCCCTCCCTACAGGGGGCTAGCACTGAAGCTTTCTTT
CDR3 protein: CASSPSLQGASTEAFF

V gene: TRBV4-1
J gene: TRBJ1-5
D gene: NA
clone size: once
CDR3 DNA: TGCGCCAGCAGCCAAGAGCCGTCGGGGGGCGGCAATCAGCCCCAGCATTTT
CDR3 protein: CASSQEPSGGGNQPQHF

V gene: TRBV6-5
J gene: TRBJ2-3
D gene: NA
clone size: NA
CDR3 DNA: TGTGCCAGCAGTTACTCACAGGGCCGCGCAGATACGCAGTATTTT
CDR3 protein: CASSYSQGRADTQYF

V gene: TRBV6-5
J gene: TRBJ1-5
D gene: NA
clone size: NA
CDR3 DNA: TGTGCCAGCAGGGGCACACTTGATAGCAATCAGCCCCAGCATTTT
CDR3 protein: CASRGTLDSNQPQHF

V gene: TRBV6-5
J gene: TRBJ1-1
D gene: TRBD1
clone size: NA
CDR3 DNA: TGTGCCAGCAGTAGTCAGGGGGATCCTGAAGCTTTCTTT
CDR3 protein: CASSSQGDPEAFF

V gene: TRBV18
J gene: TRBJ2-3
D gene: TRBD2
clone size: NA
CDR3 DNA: TGTGCCAGCTCACGAGGGCAAGCGGGACGAGATACGCAGTATTTT
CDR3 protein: CASSRGQAGRDTQYF

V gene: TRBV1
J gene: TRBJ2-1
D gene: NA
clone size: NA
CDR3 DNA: TGCACCAGCAGCCATACTTGGACTAGCGGGAGTAAAGGCTCCTACAATGAGCAGTTCTTC
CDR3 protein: CTSSHTWTSGSKGSYNEQFF

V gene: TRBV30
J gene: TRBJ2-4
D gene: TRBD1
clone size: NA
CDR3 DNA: TGTGCCTGGAGTGTACAGGGGCAAAACATTCAGTACTTC
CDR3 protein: CAWSVQGQNIQYF

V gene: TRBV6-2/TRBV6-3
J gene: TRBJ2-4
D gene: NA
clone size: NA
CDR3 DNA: TGTGCCAGCAGTTACTCCGGGACTCAAGGCAACATTCAGTACTTC
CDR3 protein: CASSYSGTQGNIQYF

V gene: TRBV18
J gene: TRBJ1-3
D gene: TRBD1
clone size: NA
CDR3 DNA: TGTGCCAGCACACCATGGTCGCAGGGACAGGCCTCCTCTGGAAACACCATATATTTT
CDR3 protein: CASTPWSQGQASSGNTIYF

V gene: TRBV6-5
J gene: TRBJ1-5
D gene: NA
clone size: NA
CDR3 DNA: TGTGCCAGCAGACCTACCGGGGGGCATCAGCCCCAGCATTTT
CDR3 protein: CASRPTGGHQPQHF

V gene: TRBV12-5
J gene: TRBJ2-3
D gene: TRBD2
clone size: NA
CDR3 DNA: TGTGCTAGTGGTCGGACTAGCGACGATACGCAGTATTTT
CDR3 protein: CASGRTSDDTQYF

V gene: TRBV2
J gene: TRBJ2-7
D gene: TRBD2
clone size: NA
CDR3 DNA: TGTGCCAGCAGGGTCCCGGGACTAGCGGGAGTTGAGTACTTC
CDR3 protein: CASRVPGLAGVEYF

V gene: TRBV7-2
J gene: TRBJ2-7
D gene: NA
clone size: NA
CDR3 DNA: TGTGCCAGCAGCTTAGGACTGAGCTCCTACGAGCAGTACTTC
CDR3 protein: CASSLGLSSYEQYF

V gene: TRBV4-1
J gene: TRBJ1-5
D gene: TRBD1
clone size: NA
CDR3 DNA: TGCGCCAGCAGCCAAGTCATCACAGACAGGGCCAGGCAGCCCCAGCATTTT
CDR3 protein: CASSQVITDRARQPQHF

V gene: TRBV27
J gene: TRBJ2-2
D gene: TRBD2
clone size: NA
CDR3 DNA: TGTGCCAGCAGTCTACTAGCGGGAGTGACCACCGGGGAGCTGTTTTTT
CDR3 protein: CASSLLAGVTTGELFF

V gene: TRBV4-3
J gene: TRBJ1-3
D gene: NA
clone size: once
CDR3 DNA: TGCGCCAGCAGCCAAGAGACTCAGAGCTCTGGAAACACCATATATTTT
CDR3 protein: CASSQETQSSGNTIYF

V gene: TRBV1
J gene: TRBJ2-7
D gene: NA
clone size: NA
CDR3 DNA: TGCACCAGCAGCCAAGATGTCGCGGGACGCACCTACGAGCAGTACTTC
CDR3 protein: CTSSQDVAGRTYEQYF

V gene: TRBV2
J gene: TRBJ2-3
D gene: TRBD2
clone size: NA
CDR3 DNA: TGTGCCAGCAGTGAAGGATTAGCGGGGCCCACAGATACGCAGTATTTT
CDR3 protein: CASSEGLAGPTDTQYF

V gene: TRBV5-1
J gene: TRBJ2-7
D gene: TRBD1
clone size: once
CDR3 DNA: TGCGCCAGCAGCTTGGACTCACCCGGGACAGGGCCTTCCAAGCAGTACTTC
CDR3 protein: CASSLDSPGTGPSKQYF

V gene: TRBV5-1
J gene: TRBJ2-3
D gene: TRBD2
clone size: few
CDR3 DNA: TGCGCCAGCAGCTTGGGCCCGGGAGGGGCCACAGATACGCAGTATTTT
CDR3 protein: CASSLGPGGATDTQYF

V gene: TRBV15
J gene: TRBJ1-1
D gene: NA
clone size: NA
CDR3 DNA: TGTGCCACCCTAGGGAACACTGAAGCTTTCTTT
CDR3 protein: CATLGNTEAFF